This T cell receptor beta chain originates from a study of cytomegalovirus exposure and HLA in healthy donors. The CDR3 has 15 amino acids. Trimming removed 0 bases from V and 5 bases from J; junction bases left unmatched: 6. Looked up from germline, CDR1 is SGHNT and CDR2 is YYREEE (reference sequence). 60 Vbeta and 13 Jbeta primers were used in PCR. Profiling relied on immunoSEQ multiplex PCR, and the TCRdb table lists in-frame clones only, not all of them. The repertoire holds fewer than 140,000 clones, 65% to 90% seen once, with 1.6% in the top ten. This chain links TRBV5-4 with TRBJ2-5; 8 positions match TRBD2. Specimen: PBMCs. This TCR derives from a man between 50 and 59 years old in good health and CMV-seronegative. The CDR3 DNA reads TGTGCCAGCAGCTTGGTCCGGGGGGGTTGGGAGACCCAGTACTTC. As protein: CASSLVRGGWETQYF.